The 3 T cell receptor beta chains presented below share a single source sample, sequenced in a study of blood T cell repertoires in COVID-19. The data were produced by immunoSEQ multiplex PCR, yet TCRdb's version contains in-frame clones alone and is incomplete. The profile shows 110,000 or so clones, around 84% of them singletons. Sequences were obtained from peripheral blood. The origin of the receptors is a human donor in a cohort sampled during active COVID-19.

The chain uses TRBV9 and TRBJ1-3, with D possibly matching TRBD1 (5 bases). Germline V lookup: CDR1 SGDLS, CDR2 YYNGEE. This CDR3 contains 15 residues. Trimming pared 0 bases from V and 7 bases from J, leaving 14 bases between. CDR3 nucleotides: TGTGCCAGCAGCGTAGACGGGGGTAGGGTGAACACCATATATTTT. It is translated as CASSVDGGRVNTIYF.

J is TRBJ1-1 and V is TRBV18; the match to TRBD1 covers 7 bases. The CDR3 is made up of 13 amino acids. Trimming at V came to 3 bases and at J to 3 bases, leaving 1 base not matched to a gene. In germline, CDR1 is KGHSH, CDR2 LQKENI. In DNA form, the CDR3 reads TGTGCCAGCTCACCCGACAGGGACACTGAAGCTTTCTTT. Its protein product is CASSPDRDTEAFF.

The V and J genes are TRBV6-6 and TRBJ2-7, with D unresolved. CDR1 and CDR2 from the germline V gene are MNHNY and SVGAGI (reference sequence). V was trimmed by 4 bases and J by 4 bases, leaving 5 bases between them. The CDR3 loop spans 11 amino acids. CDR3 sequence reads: CASSSLYEQYF. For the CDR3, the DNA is TGTGCCAGCAGTTCCCTGTACGAGCAGTACTTC.